Following are 21 T cell receptor beta chains from one sample sequenced in a study of T cell repertoires in cytomegalovirus infection. No antigens are known for them. TCRdb used MiXCR to reprocess the reads, holding one entry per CDR3 protein. In the table there are nearly 700,000 distinct CDR3 sequences, about 33% of which are singletons. Sample: cultured PBMCs, taken from culture after CMV antigen stimulation. Every receptor here comes from a human donor in good health (CMV status not recorded). Some clones in this sample may be carry-over from other donors' samples.

Details on this clonotype: This may come from a read error, since a much larger clone is one base off. The chain links TRBV19 to TRBJ2-1, with TRBD1 matching 10 bases. The CDR3 has 14 amino acids. The ends lost 3 bases at V and 7 bases at J; junction bases unmatched: 3. Germline loops: CDR1 LNHDA, CDR2 SQIVND (reference sequence). The CDR3 coding sequence is TGTGCCAGTAGTATCGGGACAGGGGTGAATGAGCAGTTCTTC. Protein: CASSIGTGVNEQFF. Full variable domain (remainder filled in from reference TRBV19 and TRBJ2-1): DGGITQSPKYLFRKEGQNVTLSCEQNLNHDAMYWYRQDPGQGLRLIYYSQIVNDFQKGDIAEGYSVSREKKESFPLTVTSAQKNPTAFYLCASSIGTGVNEQFFGPGTRLTVL.

This clonotype was detected ten times or more. The chain is built from TRBV7-6 and TRBJ2-3, with D possibly called TRBD1 or TRBD2 (5 bases each). The CDR3 consists of 15 residues. Germline-derived CDR1 and CDR2 are SGHVS and FNYEAQ. V lost 4 bases and J lost 1, with 12 bases in between. The CDR3 DNA follows: TGTGCCAGCAGCTACCGGGACCGTCGCACAGATACGCAGTATTTT. As protein: CASSYRDRRTDTQYF.

This clonotype was observed a handful of times. The chain joins TRBV2 to TRBJ2-3; TRBD2 is a possible D gene (5 bases). CDR3 size: 14 residues. Germline V gene lookup returns CDR1 SNHLY and CDR2 FYNNEI. The germline V and J ends were trimmed by 4 bases and 0 bases, with 8 bases remaining between them. CDR3 DNA sequence: TGTGCCAGCAGTGCAGCGGCTAGCACAGATACGCAGTATTTT. This translates into CASSAAASTDTQYF. The complete variable domain, with remaining parts taken from reference TRBV2 and TRBJ2-3, reads EPEVTQTPSHQVTQMGQEVILRCVPISNHLYFYWYRQILGQKVEFLVSFYNNEISEKSEIFDDQFSVERPDGSNFTLKIRSTKLEDSAMYFCASSAAASTDTQYFGPGTRLTVL.

The table lists this clonotype with a few counts. The V gene is TRBV7-4, the J gene TRBJ2-1; D is unclear. The CDR3 is 16 amino acids. Germline V gene lookup returns CDR1 SGHVT and CDR2 SQSDAQ. Trimming took 2 bases from V and 8 from J, leaving 19 bases between them. The CDR3: CASSLHLLGLKDEQFF. The CDR3 coding sequence is TGTGCCAGCAGCTTACACCTCCTAGGGCTTAAGGATGAGCAGTTCTTC.

This clonotype was detected only a few times. The chain employs TRBV4-1 and TRBJ2-3; either TRBD1 or TRBD2 may fit D (5 bases each). V lost 3 bases to trimming and J lost 2 bases, with 6 bases between them. From germline, CDR1 is MGHRA and CDR2 YSYEKL. The CDR3 sequence is 13 residues long. CDR3: CASSQGTTDTQYF. For the CDR3, the DNA is TGCGCCAGCAGCCAGGGGACCACAGATACGCAGTATTTT.

This clonotype was recorded a few times. J is TRBJ2-1 and V is TRBV28; tentatively, D is TRBD2 (6 bases). Germline-derived CDR1 and CDR2 are MDHEN and SYDVKM. The CDR3 sequence is 16 residues long. V was shortened by 3 bases and J by 0 bases, with 12 bases between the two germline ends. CDR3 residues: CASSFPTSLSYNEQFF. The CDR3 DNA reads as TGTGCCAGCAGTTTCCCGACTAGTCTCTCCTACAATGAGCAGTTCTTC.

There are a few counts of this clonotype. The chain combines TRBV18 with TRBJ1-6; D is undetermined. CDR3 size: 15 residues. Looked up from germline, CDR1 is KGHSH and CDR2 is LQKENI. V lost 1 base, J lost 0 bases, and 4 bases lay in between. The CDR3 is CASSPQSSYNSPLHF. The CDR3 DNA sequence: TGTGCCAGCTCACCACAATCCTCCTATAATTCACCCCTCCACTTT. The whole variable domain, filled in from reference TRBV18 and TRBJ1-6, reads NAGVMQNPRHLVRRRGQEARLRCSPMKGHSHVYWYRQLPEEGLKFMVYLQKENIIDESGMPKERFSAEFPKEGPSILRIQQVVRGDSAAYFCASSPQSSYNSPLHFGNGTRLTVT.

There are a few counts of this clonotype. A much more abundant neighbour one base away suggests this may be a read error. V and J are TRBV7-2 and TRBJ2-5, with TRBD2 identical over 15 bases. Looked up from germline, CDR1 is SGHTA and CDR2 is FQGNSA. The CDR3 is 16 residues long. The V gene end was trimmed by 5 bases and the J gene end by 5 bases; junction bases not matched to a gene: 6. The CDR3 loop reads CASSTRTSGRGETQYF. Here the CDR3 DNA reads TGTGCCAGCAGCACCCGGACTAGCGGGAGGGGGGAGACCCAGTACTTC.

This rearrangement joins TRBV28 to TRBJ2-5, with D unclear. CDR1 and CDR2 (germline): MDHEN, SYDVKM. V lost 3 bases to trimming and J lost 1 base, with 12 bases between them. This CDR3 contains 15 residues. The CDR3: CASSFGGDFQETQYF. The DNA of the CDR3 is TGTGCCAGCAGTTTTGGTGGGGATTTCCAAGAGACCCAGTACTTC.

J is TRBJ2-7 and V is TRBV20-1, with D uncertain. This CDR3 comprises 14 residues. Trimming removed 4 bases at V and 4 bases at J, with 17 bases between. Germline V gene lookup returns CDR1 DFQATT and CDR2 SNEGSKA (reference sequence). CDR3 in amino acids: CSATSLFQPYEQYF. The CDR3 DNA reads TGCAGTGCTACCTCTTTGTTTCAGCCTTACGAGCAGTACTTC.

This clonotype was detected many times. The chain links TRBV7-2 to TRBJ2-3; 16 bases align to TRBD2. Trimming removed 6 bases from V and 5 bases from J; junction bases left unmatched: 8. The CDR3 loop spans 17 amino acids. In germline, CDR1 is SGHTA, CDR2 FQGNSA. The CDR3 DNA reads TGTGCCAGCAGAGGGACTAGCGGGAGGGCTCGGCTAGATACGCAGTATTTT. Its protein is CASRGTSGRARLDTQYF.

This clonotype was detected many times. The chain uses TRBV7-8 and TRBJ2-2; weak D call: TRBD2 (6 bases). V dropped 5 bases and J dropped 5 bases, with 15 bases sitting between them. The CDR3 extends over 15 amino acids. The germline V gene encodes CDR1 SGHVS and CDR2 FQNEAQ. The CDR3 spells CASSVRLERTGELFF. The CDR3 DNA reads TGTGCCAGCAGCGTACGACTAGAGAGAACCGGGGAGCTGTTTTTT. The complete variable domain, with remaining parts taken from reference TRBV7-8 and TRBJ2-2, reads GAGVSQSPRYKVAKRGQDVALRCDPISGHVSLFWYQQALGQGPEFLTYFQNEAQLDKSGLPSDRFFAERPEGSVSTLKIQRTQQEDSAVYLCASSVRLERTGELFFGEGSRLTVL.

V is TRBV12-3 or TRBV12-4 and J is TRBJ2-1; a possible D gene is TRBD2 (6 bases). Trimming left V 8 bases short and J 5 bases short, with 10 bases between. The CDR3 spans 12 residues. This CDR3 is CASRGTHNEQFF. The CDR3 DNA reads as TGTGCCAGCCGGGGGACTCACAATGAGCAGTTCTTC.

The chain recombines TRBV19 with TRBJ1-5, with a weak D call TRBD1 (6 bases). The CDR3 length is 15 residues. V was cut by 2 bases and J by 2 bases, with 10 bases left in between. Germline-derived CDR1 and CDR2 are LNHDA and SQIVND (reference sequence). CDR3 amino acids: CASSIYRVGNQPQHF. DNA of the CDR3: TGTGCCAGTAGTATATACAGGGTGGGCAATCAGCCCCAGCATTTT.

Ten or more counts support this clonotype. The chain has TRBV7-2 and TRBJ2-2; D remains unclear. The germline gives CDR1 SGHTA, CDR2 FQGNSA. This CDR3 contains 19 residues. V dropped 2 bases and J dropped 5 bases, with 24 bases sitting between them. CDR3 DNA: TGTGCCAGCAGCTTATATAGACCCATGCGTGCACCATCTACCGGGGAGCTGTTTTTT. Translated: CASSLYRPMRAPSTGELFF.

This chain uses TRBV7-9 with TRBJ1-1, with TRBD1 matching over 9 bases. Per the germline V gene, CDR1 is SEHNR and CDR2 is FQNEAQ (reference sequence). This CDR3 comprises 12 residues. The V and J ends lost 8 bases and 7 bases, in that order; junction bases with no gene match: 5. This CDR3 reads CASEDRGFEAFF. The CDR3 DNA reads TGTGCCAGCGAGGACAGGGGATTTGAAGCTTTCTTT.

This clonotype occurred a few times. J is TRBJ2-5 and V is TRBV7-2; TRBD2 matches at 13 bases. There are 16 residues in the CDR3. CDR1 and CDR2 (germline): SGHTA, FQGNSA. The J segment lost 4 bases and the V segment lost 2 bases, leaving 4 bases of the junction unmatched. The CDR3 spells CASSLKLAGGPETQYF. CDR3 DNA sequence: TGTGCCAGCAGCTTAAAACTAGCGGGAGGGCCAGAGACCCAGTACTTC.

This clonotype occurred a few times. V is TRBV6-2 or TRBV6-3 and J is TRBJ1-1; D perhaps matches TRBD1 (6 bases). V was clipped by 0 bases and J by 1 base, with 15 bases between them. The CDR3 length is 17 residues. Germline V gene lookup returns CDR1 MNHEY and CDR2 SVGEGT. The CDR3 nucleotides read TGTGCCAGCAGTTACTCTCCAGGGGTATTTGGGAACACTGAAGCTTTCTTT. This gives the protein CASSYSPGVFGNTEAFF.

The CDR3 spells CASSQRPGLEYEQYF. In DNA form, the CDR3 reads TGTGCCAGCAGTCAACGACCGGGACTAGAGTACGAGCAGTACTTC. The V and J genes are TRBV6-2 or TRBV6-3 and TRBJ2-7; 8 nucleotides line up with TRBD2. V lost 5 bases to trimming and J lost 4 bases; unmatched junction nucleotides: 10. Per germline, CDR1 MNHEY and CDR2 SVGEGT. The CDR3 extends over 15 amino acids.

This chain links TRBV27 with TRBJ2-7; D is perhaps TRBD1 (5 bases). The CDR3 runs to 18 residues. Trimming removed 0 bases at V and 3 bases at J, with 21 bases between. The germline V gene encodes CDR1 MNHEY and CDR2 SMNVEV (reference sequence). The CDR3 bases are TGTGCCAGCAGTTTATCCCGCAGGGCAGCTGTTCCATTCTACGAGCAGTACTTC. It codes for CASSLSRRAAVPFYEQYF.

This clonotype was found many times. This chain uses TRBV7-2 with TRBJ1-2, with D perhaps TRBD1 (6 bases). The CDR3 has 15 amino acids. CDR1 SGHTA and CDR2 FQGNSA come from the germline V gene. The V end was cut by 5 bases, the J end by 3 bases, with 16 bases between. CDR3 sequence: CASSPLPGTHYGYTF. In DNA form, the CDR3 reads TGTGCCAGCAGCCCGCTGCCCGGGACACACTATGGCTACACCTTC.